The present TCR beta chain was sequenced within a study of T cell changes during pregnancy in multiple sclerosis. Repertoires were generated with immunoSEQ multiplex PCR, while TCRdb's copy carries only in-frame clones and drops some. The sample lists under 50,000 clones, 85% to 95% seen once, with 3.9% in the top ten. Trimming shortened V by 8 bases and J by 4 bases, and 8 bases separated the two germline ends. Germline V lookup: CDR1 SGHTA, CDR2 FQGTGA. This CDR3 region has 12 residues. The TCR comes from a female donor with multiple sclerosis, enrolled in a pregnancy study. The chain is built from TRBV7-3 and TRBJ2-2; weak D call: TRBD1 (5 bases). Source: CD8+ T cells from peripheral blood mononuclear cells, taken after pregnancy. The CDR3 protein is CASWGGTGELFF. DNA for the CDR3: TGTGCCAGCTGGGGCGGCACCGGGGAGCTGTTTTTT.